The clone carrying this T cell receptor (beta chain) was found many times. The data originate from a study of human T cells and chemical hapten exposure. Study background: Small volume differences among pooled libraries mainly caused per-sample TCR yield variation.

Documented time point: pre-sensitization, week 0. Treatment defined: therapeutic diphenylcyclopropenone sensitization with weekly scalp DPC. V gave up 4 bases and J gave up 11 bases, with 18 bases separating them. The CDR3 is 13 residues long. CDR1 and CDR2 from the germline V gene are SGHKS and YYEKEE (reference sequence). TCRdb reprocessed the RACE reads via MiXCR and lists one record per CDR3 protein. In the table there are 300,000 to 450,000 distinct CDR3 sequences, 4.5% to 7% of which are singletons. V and J are TRBV5-5 and TRBJ1-1; maybe TRBD1 (5 bases). The source was whole blood, collected in connection with sensitization to the hapten diphenylcyclopropenone (DPC). The TCR was taken from a woman between 18 and 29 years old with alopecia areata. Some clones in this sample may be carry-over from other donors' samples. This CDR3 reads CASSLRDGLEAFF. The CDR3 DNA reads TGTGCCAGCAGCCTAAGGGACGGCCTGGAGGCTTTCTTT.